The 26 T cell receptor gamma chains below were found in one sample sequenced in a study of gamma delta lymphoproliferative disorders and STAT genes. TCRdb re-analyzed the multiplex PCR reads via CATT. The profile covers around 570 gamma-chain clones, with around 30% appearing a single time and roughly two thirds taken by the ten largest. The receptor sequences were amplified from genomic DNA of peripheral blood mononuclear cells. The sequencing input was blood. Receptor source: a human donor in good health.

In its sample, this clone is large. The sample carries other DNA sequences with the same CDR3. J is TRGJ1 or TRGJ2 and V is TRGV10. Assignment of the J gene here rests on matching the DNA to germline, because TCRdb gives none. TRGV10 is an ORF for which the function is uncertain. J lost 2 bases, V lost 8 bases, and 4 bases had no gene match. This CDR3 contains 12 residues. As DNA, the CDR3 is TGTGCTGCGTGGCCTGATTATTATAAGAAACTCTTT. Translation gives CAAWPDYYKKLF.

Note on this clone: Only one base separates this from a far larger clonotype, so it likely reflects a read error. Other DNA sequences of this sample code for an identical CDR3. The V and J genes are TRGV2 and TRGJ1 or TRGJ2. The J gene was missing in TCRdb and was found by matching the end of the DNA to germline. This CDR3 spans 13 amino acids. Germline V gene lookup returns CDR1 EGSNGY and CDR2 YDSYNSKV. The CDR3 sequence is CATWDGVYYKKLF. CDR3 coding DNA: TGTGCCACTTGGGACGGGGTTTATTATAAGAAACTCTTT.

This clone appeared a single time. J is TRGJ1 or TRGJ2 and V is TRGV10. No J gene is reported in TCRdb; it was inferred here by comparing the DNA with germline. TRGV10 is designated an ORF whose function remains uncertain. Trimming at V came to 8 bases and at J to 12 bases, leaving 11 bases not matched to a gene. The CDR3 runs 11 residues. The chain's CDR3 is CAAWDYRAKLF. The CDR3, as DNA: TGTGCTGCGTGGGATTATCGGGCGAAACTCTTT.

This clone was picked up many times. One base separates it from a far larger clone, so it is likely a read error. Other DNA sequences from this sample encode an identical CDR3 as well. This rearrangement joins TRGV4 to TRGJ1 or TRGJ2. Assignment of the J gene here rests on matching the DNA to germline, because TCRdb gives none. Germline assignment: CDR1 EGSTGY and CDR2 YDSYTSSV. The CDR3 length is 21 residues. The CDR3 sequence is CATWDGPGRSAPVSNYYKKLF. Written as DNA, the CDR3 is TGTGCCACTTGGGATGGGCCGGGCCGCTCGGCCCCCGTATCGAATTATTATAAGAAACTCTTT.

Only a few counts were recorded for this clone. Because the CDR3's place on the DNA is in doubt, the DNA is left out and the CDR3 is given as listed by TCRdb. No J gene was assigned, while the V gene was called as TRGV8. The CDR3 spans 17 residues, counting both ends. CDR1 is VENAVY, CDR2 YDSYNSRV, per germline. CDR3 loop: CATWDRIRNSLAVEQHF.

This chain links TRGV3 with TRGJ1 or TRGJ2. No J segment appears in TCRdb, so it was assigned here by matching the sequence to germline. Looked up from germline, CDR1 is VTNTFY and CDR2 is YDVSTARD (reference sequence). CDR3 length equals 14 residues. V lost 0 bases to trimming and J lost 5 bases; unmatched junction nucleotides: 7. The DNA for the CDR3 is TGTGCCACCTGGGACAGGCAGGGGGATTATAAGAAACTCTTT. Amino acid sequence: CATWDRQGDYKKLF.

Details on this clone: It is unclear where the CDR3 begins or ends on the DNA, so no DNA is shown, and the CDR3 is as TCRdb lists it. This chain's CDR3 is CATWVEIPLAVEQHF. No J gene was assigned, while the V gene was called as TRGV2. Germline V lookup: CDR1 EGSNGY, CDR2 YDSYNSKV. The CDR3 sequence runs 15 residues, both termini included.

The J gene is TRGJP1, the V gene TRGV10. The J gene was missing in TCRdb and was found by matching the end of the DNA to germline. TRGV10 is known as an ORF, though its function is uncertain. After removal of 8 bases from V and 0 bases from J, the junction contained 7 bases not matched to a gene. The CDR3 loop spans 15 amino acids. The CDR3 sequence is CAAWDLYTTGWFKIF. The CDR3 DNA sequence: TGTGCTGCGTGGGACCTATATACCACTGGTTGGTTCAAGATATTT.

This clone is classed as medium-sized (0.01 to 0.1%). Only one base separates this from a far larger clonotype, so it likely reflects a read error. This same CDR3 is encoded by further DNA sequences in the sample. The chain joins TRGV2 to TRGJ1 or TRGJ2. The J gene, not given by TCRdb, was assigned here from a germline match of the nucleotide sequence. CDR1 is EGSNGY and CDR2 is YDSYNSKV in the germline V gene. The CDR3 runs 13 residues. V lost 4 bases to trimming and J lost 3 bases; unmatched junction nucleotides: 6. The DNA for the CDR3 is TGTGCCACCTGGGATGGGGTTTATTATAAGAAACTCTTT. Translated: CATWDGVYYKKLF.

This clone was observed a handful of times. The translated DNA and TCRdb's protein are not identical at residue 7; the protein here was translated from the DNA. The V and J genes are TRGV8 and TRGJP2. TCRdb lists no J gene, so it was determined here by aligning the DNA to germline. The CDR3 consists of 10 residues. Germline V gives CDR1 VENAVY, CDR2 YDSYNSRV. CDR3 nucleotide sequence: TGTGCCACCTGGGATTGGACCAAGACGTTT. It codes for CATWDWTKTF.

This clone occurred many times. The protein TCRdb gives is from a much larger clone and does not agree with this DNA's translation at residue 13, likely a read error; the protein shown here comes from the DNA. V usage is TRGV4 and J usage is TRGJ1 or TRGJ2. Here the J gene was assigned by germline matching of the DNA, as TCRdb has none. The germline V gene has CDR1 EGSTGY and CDR2 YDSYTSSV. There are 21 residues in the CDR3. Trimming at V came to 0 bases and at J to 0 bases, leaving 23 bases not matched to a gene. In DNA form, the CDR3 reads TGTGCCACCTGGGATGGGCCGGGCCGCTCGGCCCCCGCATCGAATTATTATAAGAAACTCTTT. Translating gives CATWDGPGRSAPASNYYKKLF.

This clone was detected ten times or more. This likely came from a read error, as a far larger clone is one base away. Other DNA sequences in this sample translate to the same CDR3. The rearrangement uses TRGV4 and TRGJ1 or TRGJ2. No J gene is reported in TCRdb; it was inferred here by comparing the DNA with germline. Trimming at V came to 0 bases and at J to 1 base, leaving 24 bases not matched to a gene. CDR3 length: 21 amino acids. Germline-derived CDR1 and CDR2 are EGSTGY and YDSYTSSV. The CDR3: CATWDGPGRSAPVSNYYKKLF. For the CDR3, the DNA is TGTGCCACCTGGGATGGGCCGGGCCGCTCGGCCCCCGTATCAAATTATTATAAGAAACTCTTT.

This clone was seen at least ten times. The chain employs TRGV2 and TRGJP. In the absence of a J gene in TCRdb, the DNA was matched to germline to assign it here. The ends lost 9 bases at V and 7 bases at J; junction bases unmatched: 6. The CDR3 consists of 14 residues. The germline gives CDR1 EGSNGY, CDR2 YDSYNSKV. The DNA of the CDR3 is TGTGCCACCGCCGGTGAGTTGGGCAAAAAAATCAAGGTATTT. This translates into CATAGELGKKIKVF.

This clone was observed once. The DNA is omitted, as the CDR3 cannot be located on it reliably, and the CDR3 follows TCRdb's listing. Called V gene: TRGV9; the J gene was not called. Germline-derived CDR1 and CDR2 are GITISATS and ISYDGTV (reference sequence). With termini counted, the CDR3 has 19 amino acids. The CDR3 here is CALWEGRPVRNSLAVEQHF.

This clone has just a few counts. This DNA's translation differs at residue 9 from TCRdb's protein, which comes from a much larger clone; a read error is likely, and the protein shown is translated from the DNA. The V gene is listed as TRGV10; no J gene was called. TRGV10 is marked as an open reading frame, function uncertain. There are 11 residues in the CDR3. DNA of the CDR3: TGTGCTGCGTGGGATTATTATAAGAACCTCTTT. As protein: CAAWDYYKNLF.

Of note for this clone: A far larger clone lies a single base away; this is likely a read error. Other nucleotide sequences from this sample produce the same CDR3. J is TRGJ1 or TRGJ2 and V is TRGV4. No J gene was available from TCRdb, and it was assigned here by a germline match of the DNA. Germline values: CDR1 EGSTGY, CDR2 YDSYTSSV. The CDR3 runs 14 residues. V shed 3 bases and J 5 bases; nucleotides not matched to a gene: 10. CDR3 amino acids: CATWDRSRDYKKLF. As DNA, the CDR3 is TGTGCCACCTGGGATCGATCCCGCGATTATAAGAAACTCTTT.

As to this clone: TCRdb pairs this DNA with a much larger clone's protein that differs at residue 7, likely a read error; the protein shown was translated from the DNA. The rearrangement joins TRGV8 to TRGJ1 or TRGJ2. Assignment of the J gene here rests on matching the DNA to germline, because TCRdb gives none. Germline assignment: CDR1 VENAVY and CDR2 YDSYNSRV. The CDR3 is 12 residues long. The V and J ends lost 3 bases and 12 bases, in that order; junction bases with no gene match: 11. The CDR3 reads CATWDFWGAKLF. The DNA of the CDR3 is TGTGCCACCTGGGATTTCTGGGGAGCGAAACTCTTT.

By proportion, this clone is large. The chain is built from TRGV2 and TRGJ1 or TRGJ2. Here the J gene was assigned by germline matching of the DNA, as TCRdb has none. Germline V CDR1 and CDR2: EGSNGY, YDSYNSKV. The CDR3 length is 12 residues. Trimming cost V 0 bases and J 11 bases; bases outside gene matches: 7. CDR3 coding DNA: TGTGCCACCTGGGACGGGCATAAGGAGAAACTCTTT. As protein: CATWDGHKEKLF.

This clone ranks as large. The J gene is TRGJ1 or TRGJ2, the V gene TRGV8. The J gene was not available in TCRdb and was assigned here by matching the DNA to germline segments. There are 13 residues in the CDR3. V gave up 5 bases and J gave up 2 bases; unmatched junction bases: 6. CDR1 is VENAVY, CDR2 YDSYNSRV, per germline. CDR3 DNA: TGTGCCACCTGGGCTACTCATTATTATAAGAAACTCTTT. This translates into CATWATHYYKKLF.

This clone is judged large. The gene calls are TRGV2 and TRGJ1 or TRGJ2. TCRdb records no J gene; here it was assigned by comparing the DNA to germline. Germline assignment: CDR1 EGSNGY and CDR2 YDSYNSKV. The CDR3 length is 14 residues. After removal of 0 bases from V and 1 base from J, the junction contained 3 bases not matched to a gene. In nucleotides, the CDR3 is TGTGCCACCTGGGACGGGCTCAATTATTATAAGAAACTCTTT. Amino acids: CATWDGLNYYKKLF.

J is TRGJ1 or TRGJ2 and V is TRGV2. No J gene was available from TCRdb, and it was assigned here by a germline match of the DNA. Germline loops: CDR1 EGSNGY, CDR2 YDSYNSKV. This CDR3 comprises 15 residues. With V trimmed by 4 bases and J by 0 bases, 9 bases remained unmatched. CDR3 nucleotides: TGTGCCACCTGGGAAGAAATTCCGAATTATTATAAGAAACTCTTT. This translates into CATWEEIPNYYKKLF.

This clone was counted a few times. TCRdb attributes to this sequence the protein of a much larger clone, which differs from the DNA translation at residue 8; a read error is likely, and the protein displayed is translated from the DNA. The chain recombines TRGV10 with TRGJ1 or TRGJ2. TCRdb leaves out the J gene; it was filled in here by matching the DNA to germline. TRGV10 is treated as an ORF (open reading frame) with a function not yet certain. The CDR3 sequence is 16 residues long. V trimming: 8 bases; J trimming: 0 bases; junction bases outside the gene matches: 14. CDR3 in DNA: TGTGCTGCGTGGGATTGGGTTCCTATGAATTATTATAAGAAACTCTTT. This sequence encodes CAAWDWVPMNYYKKLF.

A note on this clone: This DNA's translation and the protein TCRdb lists, from a much larger clone, do not match at residue 9, likely due to a read error; the protein shown is translated from the DNA. This sequence joins TRGV8 and TRGJ1 or TRGJ2. Here the J gene was assigned by germline matching of the DNA, as TCRdb has none. This CDR3 is built from 12 residues. V trimming: 3 bases; J trimming: 11 bases; junction bases outside the gene matches: 10. Germline V lookup: CDR1 VENAVY, CDR2 YDSYNSRV. The DNA of the CDR3 is TGTGCCACCTGGGATTTCCGGGGAGAGAAACTCTTT. Translation: CATWDFRGEKLF.

Relative to its sample, this clone is large. Other DNA sequences in this sample translate to the same CDR3. In DNA form, the CDR3 reads TGTGCCACCTGGGACCGATCCCGCGATTATAAGAAACTCTTT. Its translation is CATWDRSRDYKKLF. V usage is TRGV4 and J usage is TRGJ1 or TRGJ2. Assignment of the J gene here rests on matching the DNA to germline, because TCRdb gives none. The germline gives CDR1 EGSTGY, CDR2 YDSYTSSV. V lost 4 bases and J lost 5; bases outside the gene matches: 11. The CDR3 is 14 residues long.

About this clone: It is unclear where the CDR3 begins or ends on the DNA, so no DNA is shown, and the CDR3 is as TCRdb lists it. The V gene call reads TRGV10; no J gene was called. TRGV10 is an ORF, with its function uncertain. The CDR3 spans 25 amino acids, including both terminal residues. The CDR3 protein is CAAWDYKIRRWLFIIRNSLAVEQHF.

The chain uses TRGV2 and TRGJP2. Germline matching of the DNA provided the J gene here, since TCRdb leaves it blank. Germline V gene sequence: CDR1 EGSNGY, CDR2 YDSYNSKV. Unmatched junction bases numbered 7, after V lost 0 bases and J lost 3 bases. The CDR3 is 16 residues long. The CDR3 region has the DNA TGTGCCACCTGGGACGGGCCTTGGGGTAGTGATTGGATCAAGACGTTT. It codes for CATWDGPWGSDWIKTF.